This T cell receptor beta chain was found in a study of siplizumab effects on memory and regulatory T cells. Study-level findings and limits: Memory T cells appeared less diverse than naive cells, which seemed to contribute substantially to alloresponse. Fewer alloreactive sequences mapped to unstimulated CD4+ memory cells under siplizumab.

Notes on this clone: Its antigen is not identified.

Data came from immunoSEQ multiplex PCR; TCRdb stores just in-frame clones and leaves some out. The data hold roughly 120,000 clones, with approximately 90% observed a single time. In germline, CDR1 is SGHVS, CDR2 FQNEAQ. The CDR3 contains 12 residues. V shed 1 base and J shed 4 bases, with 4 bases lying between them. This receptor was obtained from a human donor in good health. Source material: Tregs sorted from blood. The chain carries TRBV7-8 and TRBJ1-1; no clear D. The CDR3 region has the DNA TGTGCCAGCAGCTTAGAGACCACTGAAGCTTTCTTT. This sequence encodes CASSLETTEAFF.